The 26 T cell receptor beta chains below all came from one sample that was sequenced in a study of cytomegalovirus exposure and HLA in healthy donors. PCR involved 60 Vbeta and 13 Jbeta primers. Profiled with immunoSEQ multiplex PCR; TCRdb holds only in-frame clones, not every one. The sample has 64,000 or so clones, 65% to 70% seen once. Sequenced sample: PBMCs. These receptor sequences come from a man aged 40-49 years in good health and CMV-seropositive.

The rearrangement links TRBV27 to TRBJ1-6; D unresolved. V lost 6 bases, J lost 8 bases, and 14 bases lay in between. CDR3 length: 14 residues. The germline gives CDR1 MNHEY, CDR2 SMNVEV (reference sequence). The CDR3 spells CASSPRHGHSPLHF. Written as DNA, the CDR3 is TGTGCCAGCAGCCCGAGACATGGCCATTCACCCCTCCACTTT.

The gene calls are TRBV6-1 and TRBJ1-2; no reliable D call. V was clipped by 0 bases and J by 4 bases, with 9 bases between them. CDR1 MNHNS and CDR2 SASEGT come from the germline V gene. This CDR3 region has 14 residues. CDR3 nucleotides: TGTGCCAGCAGTGAAGCAGAGGGTGCCTATGGCTACACCTTC. As protein: CASSEAEGAYGYTF.

The rearrangement links TRBV6-5 to TRBJ1-2; 8 bases agree with TRBD1. CDR3 size: 15 residues. Per germline, CDR1 MNHEY and CDR2 SVGAGI. The trim removed 6 bases at V and 0 bases at J, leaving 6 bases unmatched. CDR3 in DNA: TGTGCCAGCAGAAACACAGGGGGGACTAACTATGGCTACACCTTC. Its protein product is CASRNTGGTNYGYTF.

The chain joins TRBV30 to TRBJ1-4; D perhaps matches TRBD1 (5 bases). There are 14 residues in the CDR3. V was trimmed by 0 bases and J by 4 bases, leaving 9 bases between them. Per germline, CDR1 GTSNPN and CDR2 SVGIG (reference sequence). In DNA, the CDR3 is TGTGCCTGGAGTGTAATGACAGTTAATGAAAAACTGTTTTTT. Translated, it gives CAWSVMTVNEKLFF.

The chain links TRBV29-1 to TRBJ2-5; D uncertain. Germline V gene lookup returns CDR1 SQVTM and CDR2 ANQGSEA. With 2 bases removed from V and 5 bases from J, the gap between germline ends came to 15 bases. The CDR3 is 14 residues long. Written as DNA, the CDR3 is TGCAGCGTTGAAACACACCAGTTTAAGGAGACCCAGTACTTC. It encodes CSVETHQFKETQYF.

This chain uses TRBV5-1 with TRBJ2-5, with 7 positions matching TRBD2. The CDR3 is made up of 15 amino acids. J lost 5 bases, V lost 3 bases, and 10 bases had no gene match. The germline gives CDR1 SGHRS, CDR2 YFSETQ. The CDR3 DNA sequence: TGCGCCAGCAGCTCGCGGACTAGATTTGGCGAGACCCAGTACTTC. It yields the protein CASSSRTRFGETQYF.

This clone was observed once. The chain uses TRBV7-2 and TRBJ2-3; weak D call: TRBD2 (5 bases). V lost 4 bases and J 0 bases, leaving 14 bases between the germline ends. Germline-derived CDR1 and CDR2 are SGHTA and FQGNSA. The length of the CDR3 is 16 residues. CDR3 residues: CASSSLSAISTDTQYF. Written as DNA, the CDR3 is TGTGCCAGCAGCTCACTTAGCGCGATAAGCACAGATACGCAGTATTTT.

This chain joins TRBV25-1 and TRBJ1-5; the D is unclear. The CDR3 length is 15 residues. Trimming removed 2 bases at V and 2 bases at J, with 10 bases between. CDR1 is MGHDK, CDR2 SYGVNS, per germline. This chain's CDR3 is CASSEPGRGNQPQHF. The CDR3 bases are TGTGCCAGCAGTGAACCCGGGAGGGGCAATCAGCCCCAGCATTTT.

This chain joins TRBV5-4 and TRBJ2-1, with a possible D match to TRBD1 (6 bases). V shed 4 bases and J shed 4 bases, with 24 bases lying between them. This CDR3 has 18 residues. Germline CDR1 and CDR2: SGHNT and YYREEE (reference sequence). CDR3 sequence reads: CASSGQRTDRRIYNEQFF. In nucleotides, the CDR3 is TGTGCCAGCAGCGGACAGCGGACAGACAGGAGAATTTACAATGAGCAGTTCTTC.

V usage is TRBV9 and J usage is TRBJ1-1; 7 positions agree with TRBD1. CDR3 size: 13 residues. Trimming removed 4 bases from V and 6 bases from J; junction bases left unmatched: 6. CDR1 is SGDLS and CDR2 is YYNGEE in the germline V gene. This CDR3 reads CASSTGVRPEAFF. CDR3 nucleotides: TGTGCCAGCAGCACAGGGGTACGGCCTGAAGCTTTCTTT.

The gene calls are TRBV5-4 and TRBJ1-1; maybe TRBD1 (5 bases). Germline V gene sequence: CDR1 SGHNT, CDR2 YYREEE (reference sequence). The CDR3 is made up of 14 amino acids. The V gene lost 0 bases and the J gene lost 4 bases, with 10 bases spanning the gap. CDR3 in amino acids: CASSLGLGGTEAFF. CDR3 DNA sequence: TGTGCCAGCAGCTTGGGCTTGGGGGGCACTGAAGCTTTCTTT.

V and J are TRBV6-5 and TRBJ2-7; D is possibly TRBD1 (5 bases). The CDR3 is 13 residues long. The V gene lost 2 bases and the J gene lost 6 bases, with 11 bases spanning the gap. Germline assignment: CDR1 MNHEY and CDR2 SVGAGI. CDR3 in DNA: TGTGCCAGCAGTTACCGGTGGGGCTCCGAGCAGTACTTC. Residues: CASSYRWGSEQYF.

This clone has more than one count but fewer than ten. This chain connects TRBV29-1 to TRBJ2-7; unclear D gene. CDR3 length equals 14 residues. V was shortened by 3 bases and J by 0 bases, with 12 bases between the two germline ends. Germline V gene data show CDR1 as SQVTM and CDR2 as ANQGSEA. The CDR3 coding sequence is TGCAGCGTTGACGCGCGATCGGGCTCCTACGAGCAGTACTTC. As protein: CSVDARSGSYEQYF.

The chain employs TRBV2 and TRBJ2-7; 8 bases match TRBD1. The V and J ends lost 7 bases and 2 bases, in that order; junction bases with no gene match: 10. Germline V gene sequence: CDR1 SNHLY, CDR2 FYNNEI. This CDR3 is 15 amino acids long. CDR3 DNA: TGTGCCAGCAAGCCGGGGACAGGTCTAACCTACGAGCAGTACTTC. Residues: CASKPGTGLTYEQYF.

This clone was found once. J is TRBJ2-3 and V is TRBV18, with TRBD2 matching 11 bases. V shed 5 bases and J 1 base; nucleotides not matched to a gene: 11. The CDR3 consists of 18 residues. CDR1 is KGHSH, CDR2 LQKENI, per germline. The CDR3 sequence is CASSFTSGSTPGTDTQYF. CDR3 bases: TGTGCCAGCTCATTCACTAGCGGGAGTACTCCGGGCACAGATACGCAGTATTTT. Complete variable domain (other parts from reference TRBV18 and TRBJ2-3): NAGVMQNPRHLVRRRGQEARLRCSPMKGHSHVYWYRQLPEEGLKFMVYLQKENIIDESGMPKERFSAEFPKEGPSILRIQQVVRGDSAAYFCASSFTSGSTPGTDTQYFGPGTRLTVL.

V gene TRBV27 combines with J gene TRBJ1-5; D call uncertain. The germline V gene encodes CDR1 MNHEY and CDR2 SMNVEV (reference sequence). CDR3 length: 17 amino acids. V was clipped by 5 bases and J by 0 bases, with 17 bases between them. The CDR3 DNA follows: TGTGCCAGCAGTCCCCAATGGCTGTTCGATAGCAATCAGCCCCAGCATTTT. Amino acid sequence: CASSPQWLFDSNQPQHF.

In its sample, this clone was seen a few times. V usage is TRBV5-1 and J usage is TRBJ1-1; D not certain. Trimming took 4 bases from V and 4 from J, leaving 14 bases between them. The CDR3 consists of 14 residues. Looked up from germline, CDR1 is SGHRS and CDR2 is YFSETQ. CDR3 protein: CASSASGEGTEAFF. The CDR3 DNA is TGCGCCAGCAGCGCCTCCGGGGAAGGCACTGAAGCTTTCTTT. Full variable domain (outside the CDR3, taken from reference TRBV5-1 and TRBJ1-1): KAGVTQTPRYLIKTRGQQVTLSCSPISGHRSVSWYQQTPGQGLQFLFEYFSETQRNKGNFPGRFSGRQFSNSRSEMNVSTLELGDSALYLCASSASGEGTEAFFGQGTRLTVV.

The gene calls are TRBV7-2 and TRBJ1-2; 12 bases are shared with TRBD1. V was clipped by 1 base and J by 4 bases; unmatched bases: 4. The CDR3 runs 16 residues. Germline values: CDR1 SGHTA, CDR2 FQGNSA. This CDR3 reads CASSLDGTGGSYGYTF. CDR3 DNA: TGTGCCAGCAGCTTAGACGGGACAGGGGGCAGCTATGGCTACACCTTC.

This clone was observed a single time. The CDR3 coding sequence is TGTGCCAGCAGTTTTACTAGCGGGAGTTACGATTATGAGCAGTTCTTC. It is translated as CASSFTSGSYDYEQFF. The chain has TRBV9 and TRBJ2-1; the match to TRBD2 covers 11 bases. Germline trimming cut 5 bases from V and 8 bases from J; bases unmatched to any gene: 12. Germline CDR1 reads SGDLS; CDR2 reads YYNGEE. The CDR3 totals 16 residues.

This CDR3 is CAWSTGGFNQPQHF. The DNA of the CDR3 is TGTGCCTGGAGTACAGGGGGTTTTAATCAGCCCCAGCATTTT. The V gene is TRBV30, the J gene TRBJ1-5, with 8 bases that match TRBD1. V lost 2 bases to trimming and J lost 4 bases; unmatched junction nucleotides: 4. The CDR3 covers 14 residues. The V gene's germline CDR1 is GTSNPN and CDR2 SVGIG (reference sequence).

This rearrangement joins TRBV11-2 to TRBJ2-5, with TRBD2 matching 7 bases. This CDR3 spans 12 amino acids. From germline, CDR1 is SGHAT and CDR2 FQNNGV. V shed 5 bases, J shed 11 bases, and the junction held 8 bases outside the gene matches. The chain's CDR3 is CASSLGTGGQYF. The CDR3, as DNA: TGTGCCAGCAGCCTTGGGACGGGGGGACAGTACTTC.

The DNA for the CDR3 is TGTGCCAGCAGCTTAGCAGGGGGTAGCACAGATACGCAGTATTTT. Translating gives CASSLAGGSTDTQYF. The J gene is TRBJ2-3, the V gene TRBV7-2, with D perhaps TRBD1 (6 bases). Germline CDR1 SGHTA, CDR2 FQGNSA. The V gene lost 0 bases and the J gene lost 0 bases, with 7 bases spanning the gap. The CDR3 runs to 15 residues.

This clone was counted only a few times. The chain recombines TRBV5-1 with TRBJ2-3; TRBD1 aligns across 7 bases. The V gene end was trimmed by 0 bases and the J gene end by 3 bases; junction bases not matched to a gene: 10. The CDR3 contains 17 residues. CDR1 and CDR2 (germline): SGHRS, YFSETQ. CDR3 bases: TGCGCCAGCAGCTTGGGGCGACAGGGATTGGGTACAGATACGCAGTATTTT. This translates into CASSLGRQGLGTDTQYF.

The V and J genes are TRBV15 and TRBJ1-2; 10 bases line up with TRBD1. V dropped 0 bases and J dropped 3; count of bases not matched to a gene: 4. Germline values: CDR1 LNHNV, CDR2 YYDKDF (reference sequence). The CDR3 runs to 16 residues. CDR3 residues: CATSRDQGQGDYGYTF. CDR3 bases: TGTGCCACCAGCAGAGATCAAGGACAGGGGGACTATGGCTACACCTTC.

This chain uses TRBV15 with TRBJ1-5, with D hard to call. Germline assignment: CDR1 LNHNV and CDR2 YYDKDF (reference sequence). The length of the CDR3 is 16 residues. Trimming took 0 bases from V and 5 from J, leaving 14 bases between them. CDR3 loop: CATSREEPGRYQPQHF. The CDR3 DNA reads as TGTGCCACCAGCAGAGAGGAACCGGGAAGATATCAGCCCCAGCATTTT.

The rearrangement links TRBV28 to TRBJ2-5; D gene uncertain. CDR3 length: 12 amino acids. The germline gives CDR1 MDHEN, CDR2 SYDVKM. V was shortened by 5 bases and J by 1 base, with 5 bases between the two germline ends. The CDR3 DNA reads as TGTGCCAGCAGTCCACTCCAAGAGACCCAGTACTTC. Its protein is CASSPLQETQYF.